This TCR beta chain is from a study of cytomegalovirus exposure and HLA in healthy donors (dated by TCRdb to about 2017). For context, the study as a whole: An earlier analysis of some 600 of the donors reported 276 Gb of sequence data and 95 million to 120 million unique TCR beta sequences obtained from 180 million or so T cells. Both class I and class II loci were covered by HLA typing, at four-digit resolution. Of the 398 genotyped donors, 81% fell in the genetic ancestry cluster associated with self-reported Caucasian donors. A separate validation cohort of over a hundred different subjects was used in addition to the roughly 670-subject first cohort. The study aimed to test whether cataloging public T cell receptors could reveal signatures of past pathogen exposure. In the later analysis, no new phenotypic data were used to find candidate immune exposures; instead, reliance was placed on TCR beta sequences and their occurrence across donors. On average, roughly 240,000 unique TCR beta nucleotide sequences were sequenced per donor among fewer than 500 genotyped donors of the cohort, with 15% to 20% of those sequences being non-productive. To study patterns of TCR occurrence, a later analysis re-analyzed previously published TCR beta repertoires from 600 to 750 donors and added high-resolution HLA genotyping. To predict cytomegalovirus infection status, the study combined high-throughput TCR immunosequencing, statistical association of individual TCRs with disease status, and machine learning. All discovery cohort repertoires had been generated on a single sequencing platform. Alongside the repertoire data, information on donor age, sex, ethnicity and CMV serostatus was compiled. To decide whether each TCR beta V gene segment behaved as functional or pseudogenic, an earlier analysis of 587 of the donors relied on high-throughput TCR beta sequencing. Because of strong linkage in the cohort, five DR-DQ haplotypes were treated as single units for association and clustering. An early release covering approximately 600 HLA-typed donors comprised about 300 gigabases of sequencing data and around 80 million unique TCR sequences. Typing coverage varied by locus: roughly 629-640 donors for A, B, C, DRB1 and DQB1; more than 500 for DQA1; approximately 610 for DPA1; 400 to 480 for DPB1. Genome-wide SNP genotypes for about 65% of the 666 donors were used in a later genetic analysis, which treated that subset as a discovery cohort. The study profiled the T cell repertoires of hundreds of subjects by immunosequencing and related them to cytomegalovirus serostatus.

In total, around 600 healthy bone marrow donors made up the cohort. At the time of sampling, every cohort member was nominally healthy, though immune exposures that went unrecorded were likely present. The donor tested CMV seropositive and was one of the 289 seropositive cohort members. A peripheral blood sample was provided by each donor, and peripheral blood mononuclear cells were used for TCR beta sequencing. The Qiagen DNeasy Blood Extraction Kit was used to extract genomic DNA from the blood cell samples. Paper-wide results and their limitations: In a later genetic analysis, a missense DCLRE1C variant was associated with V-gene and J-gene trimming of TCR beta chains, and the association was replicated in an independent cohort. While some public TCRs were present in many individuals, most TCR sequences turned up only very rarely across donors. The presence/absence analyses assumed that sequencing depth was roughly uniform across donors, and that assumption may not be true. Only TCR beta chains were sequenced in this cohort, and the absence of alpha or paired-chain data limited detectable features. Compared with equally common non-associated chains, HLA-associated TCR beta chains in a later analysis were more clonally expanded and had lower generation probabilities. A later analysis associated 15,000 to 20,000 TCR beta sequences with specific HLA alleles at a false discovery rate of 0.05. According to a later analysis, TCR association rates differed among HLA loci, with DRB1 alleles showing the most associated TCRs and HLA-C alleles showing the fewest. Cytomegalovirus status was reported to be diagnosed by the classifier with high specificity and sensitivity in both the original and validation cohorts. Strong co-occurrence of HLA alleles, especially DR and DQ, made assigning TCR associations to individual alleles difficult. In vitro tests confirmed that a few of the cytomegalovirus-associated TCR beta chains recognize cytomegalovirus antigens. According to the authors, the approach could potentially be generalized to other disease states and immunological phenotypes. A later analysis found that most CMV-associated TCR beta chains appeared HLA-restricted, with HLA associations seemingly driven largely by CMV exposure. CMV serostatus was the only immune exposure information available for the cohort. The study listed 150 to 200 TCR beta chains as associated with cytomegalovirus. Because counts were too low, roughly 16 rarely observed V segments, including chromosome 9 orphons, were left out of the earlier analysis of about 620 of the donors. In a later analysis, several top co-occurrence clusters were reported to appear linked to parvovirus B19, influenza, CMV and Epstein-Barr virus. A further reported finding was that TCR beta sequences accurately predicted the HLA-A and HLA-B alleles for most subjects in the first cohort. In a later genetic analysis, fewer N-insertions in productive TCRs were reported among donors in an Asian-associated ancestry cluster than the roughly 700-donor mean. Because HLA typing was missing for some donors at each locus, association tests included only the typed subset. Correlated functional status among segregating V segments might be attributable to linkage disequilibrium, but an unknown experimental factor could not be ruled out. In an earlier analysis of approximately 590 of the donors, most TCR beta V segments appeared in productive rearrangements about 90% or about 30% of the time, broadly matching IMGT annotations. A cluster of highly shared sequence variants was judged likely to represent a technical artifact of the sequencing pipeline.

The library was built by means of the immunoSEQ multiplex PCR assay. The multiplex PCR relied on a mix of 60 forward primers for TCR Vbeta segments and 13 reverse primers for TCR Jbeta segments. Amplification of the CDR3 region of rearranged TCR beta genes was performed with a multiplex PCR assay on genomic DNA. The Illumina HiSeq System was used to sequence the amplified TCR beta libraries as 87-base-pair reads. As for the original processing: A later analysis tallied 80 million to 95 million unique TCR beta chains across the 700 or so repertoires, and around 9.9 million of those chains were shared by two or more donors. Raw reads were error-corrected and collapsed into unique sequences with a nearest-neighbor algorithm that merged closely related sequences to remove PCR and sequencing errors. Alignment of CDR3 sequences to IMGT reference sequences was used to assign V, D and J gene segments. For a sequence to be retained, a match of at least six nucleotides to both a V gene segment and a J gene segment was required. A rearrangement counted as productive if the CDR3 had no stop codons and remained in frame with V and J, and every other rearrangement counted as non-productive. CDR3 was defined by IMGT convention, running from the second conserved V-encoded cysteine to the conserved J-encoded phenylalanine. Sequences without an unambiguous match to a single V gene segment were excluded from the earlier analysis of several hundred of the donors. An earlier analysis of over 450 of the donors classified V segments as functional when productive rearrangements were above 56.7% and as segregating when the standard deviation between donors was above 5%. A statistical classification framework was developed to diagnose cytomegalovirus status using the catalog of TCR beta chain sequences. A later analysis assigned V and J genes by comparing TCR nucleotide sequences with IMGT/GENE-DB human TR gene sequences. In a later analysis, CDR3 sequences and most-parsimonious VDJ recombination scenarios were assigned using the TCRdist pipeline. A later analysis defined each TCR beta chain by its CDR3 amino acid sequence plus V-gene family, and excluded reads lacking a unique V-gene family. In a later analysis, 500 to 700 highly shared, low-generation-probability nucleotide sequences were removed to address suspected cross-contamination and a sequencing artifact. A later analysis calculated a clonal expansion index for each public chain from normalized within-repertoire ranks of inferred template counts. In a later analysis, generation probabilities were computed with a VDJ recombination model fitted to out-of-frame rearrangements, and the resulting probabilities were checked against IGoR. In a later analysis, hypergeometric tests were used to score TCR-TCR, TCR-HLA and TCR-CMV co-occurrence, with a repertoire-size bias correction applied to TCR pairs. To estimate false discovery rates, a later analysis permuted the HLA or CMV assignments 20 times. In a later analysis, co-occurring TCRs were grouped with DBSCAN, and TCRdist sequence similarity was added when clustering was performed within HLA-allele-positive subsets. Repertoires with fewer than 30,000 or more than 120,000 public chains, plus five repertoires with anomalous nucleotide sharing, were excluded from co-occurrence clustering. Held by TCRdb, this immuneACCESS table contains in-frame sequences only and omits some clones. Under half of the omission traces to an unresolved V gene where checked; the cause of the rest is unknown. D and trimming were read from the DNA, whereas the V and J calls and clone size are those reported in that table. The sample table shows 100,000 or so clones, and over 60% are seen once. The top ten clones comprise roughly 5.6% of the sample.

About this clone: It lacks a known antigen. Nothing much larger sits one base from this clone, and base qualities are not available.

The sequence was obtained from a female donor in good health and CMV-seropositive. What was sequenced was PBMCs.

The nucleotide sequence is given as TGTGCCAGCTCCCTAGAGAGGACTAGCAGCAATGAGCAGTTCTTC. It translates to CASSLERTSSNEQFF. The rearrangement joined TRBV18 to TRBJ2-1; 8 of the junction bases match TRBD2. Including the terminal cysteine and phenylalanine, the CDR3 comprises 15 residues. Solely the CDR3 DNA is kept, with 45 bases framed from the first base. Trimming leaves V shorter by 6 bases and J shorter by 6 bases, with the junction holding 10 bases beyond the gene matches. Sequences KGHSH (CDR1) and LQKENI (CDR2) are obtained from the germline V gene.